These T cell receptor beta chains were read from a single sample in a study. TCRdb ran MiXCR on the 5' RACE reads and lists one entry per CDR3 protein. The sample lists 35,000 to 50,000 distinct CDR3 sequences; about 32% were seen once. The sample comprised tumor-infiltrating memory CD4+ T cells sorted from the breast tumor. Source of these receptors: a female donor with breast cancer. The CDR3 runs from the conserved cysteine through the conserved F or W. D genes are given only for firm matches. A row's size may be missing; if present it is once, few, many or a size class.

>TRBJ2-7|TRBV6-2/TRBV6-3|-|few
CASSYSGTYEQYF
TGTGCCAGCAGTTACTCGGGGACCTACGAGCAGTACTTC
>TRBJ2-7|TRBV4-1|TRBD1|few
CASSQDDPWTGRSHEQYF
TGCGCCAGCAGCCAAGACGATCCTTGGACAGGGAGGTCCCACGAGCAGTACTTC
>TRBJ2-2|TRBV4-3|-|-
CASSQDEGYSNTGELFF
TGCGCCAGCAGCCAAGATGAAGGCTACTCGAACACCGGGGAGCTGTTTTTT
>TRBJ2-3|TRBV24-1|TRBD2|few
CATSDLSSGGYTDTQYF
TGTGCCACCAGTGATTTGTCTAGCGGGGGATACACAGATACGCAGTATTTT
>TRBJ2-1|TRBV12-3/TRBV12-4|TRBD2|-
CASSLTSAAYNEQFF
TGTGCCAGCAGCTTAACTAGCGCAGCCTACAATGAGCAGTTCTTC
>TRBJ1-1|TRBV20-1|-|few
CSASWVANTEAFF
TGCAGTGCTAGTTGGGTAGCGAACACTGAAGCTTTCTTT
>TRBJ2-1|TRBV27|TRBD1|many
CASSSGTAGNEQFF
TGTGCCAGCAGTTCGGGGACAGCCGGGAATGAGCAGTTCTTC
>TRBJ1-5|TRBV7-9|TRBD1|few
CASSSTRTGENQPQHF
TGTGCCAGCAGCTCAACTCGGACAGGGGAAAATCAGCCCCAGCATTTT
>TRBJ2-7|TRBV7-9|-|-
CASSRLEGHEQYF
TGTGCCAGCAGCCGACTGGAAGGTCACGAGCAGTACTTC
>TRBJ2-7|TRBV9|TRBD2|-
CARTRLAGGSYEQYF
TGTGCCAGGACCCGACTAGCGGGGGGATCCTACGAGCAGTACTTC
>TRBJ2-5|TRBV20-1|-|-
CSASASQETQYF
TGCAGCGCTTCGGCCAGCCAAGAGACCCAGTACTTC
>TRBJ2-3|TRBV27|TRBD2|many
CASKPGLATDTQYF
TGTGCCAGCAAACCGGGACTAGCGACAGATACGCAGTATTTT
>TRBJ1-6|TRBV5-1|-|few
CASSSRGGEVSPLHF
TGCGCCAGCAGCTCCCGCGGGGGGGAGGTTTCACCCCTCCACTTT
>TRBJ1-1|TRBV10-3|-|-
CAISEARRSTEAFF
TGTGCCATCAGTGAAGCAAGGAGATCTACTGAAGCTTTCTTT
>TRBJ2-1|TRBV7-2|-|-
CASSLEVGSYNEQFF
TGTGCCAGCAGCTTAGAGGTTGGCTCCTACAATGAGCAGTTCTTC
>TRBJ2-2|TRBV9|TRBD2|many
CASSRTSSNTGELFF
TGTGCCAGCAGCCGGACTAGCAGTAACACCGGGGAGCTGTTTTTT
>TRBJ2-4|TRBV5-4|TRBD1|-
CVSSSGTGGAKNIQYF
TGTGTCAGCAGCTCAGGGACAGGGGGCGCCAAAAACATTCAGTACTTC
>TRBJ1-1|TRBV10-3|-|-
CAIRGAVNTEAFF
TGTGCCATCAGGGGGGCGGTAAACACTGAAGCTTTCTTT
>TRBJ2-5|TRBV7-3|TRBD2|few
CASSLDGGGLGETQYF
TGTGCCAGCAGCTTAGATGGGGGGGGACTAGGAGAGACCCAGTACTTC
>TRBJ2-7|TRBV6-6|TRBD2|-
CASSPLAWGTYEQYF
TGTGCCAGCAGCCCACTAGCGTGGGGAACCTACGAGCAGTACTTC
>TRBJ2-2|TRBV20-1|-|many
CSARGRGWTGELFF
TGCAGTGCTAGGGGTCGCGGGTGGACCGGGGAGCTGTTTTTT
>TRBJ2-4|TRBV12-3/TRBV12-4|TRBD1|-
CASTPGQGVAKNIQYF
TGTGCCAGCACCCCGGGACAGGGGGTAGCCAAAAACATTCAGTACTTC
>TRBJ2-3|TRBV5-4|-|-
CASSFLYSPVRGTDTQYF
TGTGCCAGCAGCTTTCTATACAGTCCTGTCCGTGGCACAGATACGCAGTATTTT
>TRBJ1-5|TRBV20-1|-|-
CSTRDGGSGNQPQHF
TGCAGTACTAGAGATGGGGGTAGCGGCAATCAGCCCCAGCATTTT
>TRBJ1-6|TRBV5-1|-|-
CASSLGHFSSSSYNSPLHF
TGCGCCAGCAGCTTGGGACACTTCTCTTCAAGCTCCTATAATTCACCCCTCCACTTT
>TRBJ1-5|TRBV4-3|-|-
CASSQDRGVLQPQHF
TGCGCCAGCAGCCAAGATAGGGGTGTTCTGCAGCCCCAGCATTTT
>TRBJ1-3|TRBV9|-|-
CAGSATGYSGNTIYF
TGTGCCGGCAGCGCAACAGGATACTCTGGAAACACCATATATTTT
>TRBJ1-1|TRBV12-3/TRBV12-4|TRBD1|-
CASSSGGASTEAFF
TGTGCCAGCAGTTCAGGGGGCGCTTCCACTGAAGCTTTCTTT
>TRBJ2-3|TRBV9|-|few
CASGVEAGGTDTQYF
TGTGCCAGCGGCGTAGAGGCAGGGGGGACAGATACGCAGTATTTT
>TRBJ2-3|TRBV7-7|-|-
CASSPSAMGTDTQYF
TGTGCTAGCAGCCCCTCCGCTATGGGGACAGATACGCAGTATTTT
>TRBJ2-7|TRBV7-2|-|-
CASSLVPGHPYEQYF
TGTGCCAGCAGCTTAGTTCCGGGACACCCTTACGAGCAGTACTTC